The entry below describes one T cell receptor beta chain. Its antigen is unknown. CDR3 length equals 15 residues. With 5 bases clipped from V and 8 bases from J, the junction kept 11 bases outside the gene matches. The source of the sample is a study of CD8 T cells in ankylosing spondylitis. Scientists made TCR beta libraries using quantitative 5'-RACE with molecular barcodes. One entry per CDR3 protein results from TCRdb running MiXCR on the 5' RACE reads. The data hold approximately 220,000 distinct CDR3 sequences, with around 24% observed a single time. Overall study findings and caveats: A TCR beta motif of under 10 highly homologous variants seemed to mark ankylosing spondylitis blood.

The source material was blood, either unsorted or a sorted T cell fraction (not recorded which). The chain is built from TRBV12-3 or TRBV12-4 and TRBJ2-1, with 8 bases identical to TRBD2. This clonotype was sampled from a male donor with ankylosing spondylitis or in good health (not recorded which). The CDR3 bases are TGTGCCAGCAGTCCCCGAGGAGCGGGAGTCTATGAGCAGTTCTTC. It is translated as CASSPRGAGVYEQFF.